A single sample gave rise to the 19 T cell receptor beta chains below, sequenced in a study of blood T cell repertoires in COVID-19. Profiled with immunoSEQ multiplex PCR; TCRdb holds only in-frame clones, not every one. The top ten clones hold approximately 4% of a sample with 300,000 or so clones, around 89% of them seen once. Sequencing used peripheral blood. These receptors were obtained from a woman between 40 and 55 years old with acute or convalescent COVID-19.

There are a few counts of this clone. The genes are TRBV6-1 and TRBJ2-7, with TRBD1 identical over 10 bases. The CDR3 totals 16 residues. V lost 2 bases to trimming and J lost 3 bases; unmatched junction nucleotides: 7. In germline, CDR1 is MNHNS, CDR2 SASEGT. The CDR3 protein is CASSEWGTGANYEQYV. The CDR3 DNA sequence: TGTGCCAGCAGTGAATGGGGGACAGGGGCAAACTACGAGCAGTACGTC.

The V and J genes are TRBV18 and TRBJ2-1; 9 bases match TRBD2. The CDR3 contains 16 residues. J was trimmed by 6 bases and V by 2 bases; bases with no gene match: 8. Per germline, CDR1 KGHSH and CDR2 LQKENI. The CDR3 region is CASSPGMRGGFNEQFF. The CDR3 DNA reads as TGTGCCAGCTCACCAGGCATGCGGGGGGGCTTCAATGAGCAGTTCTTC.

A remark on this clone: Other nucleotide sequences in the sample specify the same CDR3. The CDR3 DNA follows: TGTGCCAGCAGTTACTCGGGGGGGAACACCGGGGAGCTGTTTTTT. Encoded protein: CASSYSGGNTGELFF. The chain is built from TRBV6-5 and TRBJ2-2; tentatively, D is TRBD2 (6 bases). The CDR3 covers 15 residues. V lost 0 bases and J 1 base, leaving 6 bases between the germline ends. Germline CDR1 is MNHEY and CDR2 is SVGAGI.

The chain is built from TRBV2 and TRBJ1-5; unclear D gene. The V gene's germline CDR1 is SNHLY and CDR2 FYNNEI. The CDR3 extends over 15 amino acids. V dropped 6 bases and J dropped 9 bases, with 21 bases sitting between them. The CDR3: CASSPPRGQEPPQHF. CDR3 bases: TGTGCCAGCAGCCCCCCTAGAGGGCAGGAGCCGCCCCAGCATTTT.

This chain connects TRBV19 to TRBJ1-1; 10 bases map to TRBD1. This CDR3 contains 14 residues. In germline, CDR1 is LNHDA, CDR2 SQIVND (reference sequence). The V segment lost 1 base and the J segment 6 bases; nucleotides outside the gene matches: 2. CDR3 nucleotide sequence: TGTGCCAGTAGTATAGGACAGGGGGCCTCTGAAGCTTTCTTT. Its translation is CASSIGQGASEAFF.

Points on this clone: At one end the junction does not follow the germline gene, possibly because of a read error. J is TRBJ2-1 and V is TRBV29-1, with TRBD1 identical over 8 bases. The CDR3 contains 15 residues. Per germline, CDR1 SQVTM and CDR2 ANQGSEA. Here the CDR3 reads CSVEWGRGPYIEQFF. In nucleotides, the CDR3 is TGCAGCGTTGAATGGGGCAGGGGGCCGTACATTGAGCAGTTCTTC.

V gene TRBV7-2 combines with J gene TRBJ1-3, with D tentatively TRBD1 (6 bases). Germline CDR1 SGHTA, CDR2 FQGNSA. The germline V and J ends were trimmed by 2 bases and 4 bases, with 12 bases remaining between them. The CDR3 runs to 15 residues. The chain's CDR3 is CASSLRRGPGNTIYF. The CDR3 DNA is TGTGCCAGCAGCTTACGGCGGGGGCCGGGAAACACCATATATTTT.

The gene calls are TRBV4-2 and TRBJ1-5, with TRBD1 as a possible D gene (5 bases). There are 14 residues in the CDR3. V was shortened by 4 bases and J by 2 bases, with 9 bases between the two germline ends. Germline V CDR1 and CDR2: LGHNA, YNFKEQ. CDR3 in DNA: TGTGCCAGCAGCCCAGGGTCGGGCAATCAGCCCCAGCATTTT. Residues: CASSPGSGNQPQHF.

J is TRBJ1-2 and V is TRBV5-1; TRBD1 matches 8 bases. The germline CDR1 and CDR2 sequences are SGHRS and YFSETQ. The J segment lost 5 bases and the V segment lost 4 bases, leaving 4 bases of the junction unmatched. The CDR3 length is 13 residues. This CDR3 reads CASSADRDYGYTF. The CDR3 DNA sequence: TGCGCCAGCAGCGCGGACAGGGATTATGGCTACACCTTC.

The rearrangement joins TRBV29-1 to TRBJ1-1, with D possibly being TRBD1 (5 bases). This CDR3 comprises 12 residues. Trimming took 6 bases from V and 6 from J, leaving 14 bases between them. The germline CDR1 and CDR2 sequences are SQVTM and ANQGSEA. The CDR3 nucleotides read TGCAGCGTAGCAGACAGTACCCCTGAAGCTTTCTTT. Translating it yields CSVADSTPEAFF.

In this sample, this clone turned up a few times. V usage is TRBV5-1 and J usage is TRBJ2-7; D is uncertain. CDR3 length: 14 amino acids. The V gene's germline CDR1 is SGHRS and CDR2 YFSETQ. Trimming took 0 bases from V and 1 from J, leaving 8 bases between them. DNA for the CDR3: TGCGCCAGCAGCTTGGAGGTCGGGTCCTACGAGCAGTACGTC. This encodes CASSLEVGSYEQYV.

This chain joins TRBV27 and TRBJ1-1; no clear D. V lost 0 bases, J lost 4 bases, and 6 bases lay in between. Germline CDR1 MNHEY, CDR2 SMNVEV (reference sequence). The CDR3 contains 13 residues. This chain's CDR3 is CASSLSRSTEAFF. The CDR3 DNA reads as TGTGCCAGCAGTTTATCGCGGAGCACTGAAGCTTTCTTT.

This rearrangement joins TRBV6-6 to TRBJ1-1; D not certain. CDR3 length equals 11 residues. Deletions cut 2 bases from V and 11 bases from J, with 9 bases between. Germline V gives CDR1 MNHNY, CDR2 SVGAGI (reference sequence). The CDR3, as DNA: TGTGCCAGCAGTTACAGGTGGGAGGCTTTCTTT. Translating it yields CASSYRWEAFF.

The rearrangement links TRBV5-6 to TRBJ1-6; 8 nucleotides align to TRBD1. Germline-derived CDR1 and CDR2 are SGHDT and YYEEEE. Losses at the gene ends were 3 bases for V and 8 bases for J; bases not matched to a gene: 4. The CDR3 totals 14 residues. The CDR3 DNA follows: TGTGCCAGCAGCTCGACAGGGGAGCATTCACCCCTCCACTTT. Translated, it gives CASSSTGEHSPLHF.

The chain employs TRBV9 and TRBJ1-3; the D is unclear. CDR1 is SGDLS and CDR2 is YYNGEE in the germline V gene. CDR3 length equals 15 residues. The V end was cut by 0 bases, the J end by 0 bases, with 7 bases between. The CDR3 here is CASSVGTVSGNTIYF. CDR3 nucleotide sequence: TGTGCCAGCAGCGTAGGCACAGTCTCTGGAAACACCATATATTTT.

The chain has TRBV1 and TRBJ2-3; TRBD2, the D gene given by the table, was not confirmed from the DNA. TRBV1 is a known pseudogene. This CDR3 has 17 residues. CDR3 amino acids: CTSSPRGEAGGEDTQYF. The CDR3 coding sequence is TGCACCAGCAGCCCCCGGGGGGAGGCGGGGGGTGAAGATACGCAGTATTTT.

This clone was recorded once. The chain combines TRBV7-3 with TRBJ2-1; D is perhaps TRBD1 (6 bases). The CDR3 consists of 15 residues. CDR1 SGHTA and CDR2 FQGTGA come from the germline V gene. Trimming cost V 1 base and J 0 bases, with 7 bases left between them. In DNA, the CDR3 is TGTGCCAGCAGCTTAAGGACAGACTCCTACAATGAGCAGTTCTTC. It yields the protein CASSLRTDSYNEQFF.

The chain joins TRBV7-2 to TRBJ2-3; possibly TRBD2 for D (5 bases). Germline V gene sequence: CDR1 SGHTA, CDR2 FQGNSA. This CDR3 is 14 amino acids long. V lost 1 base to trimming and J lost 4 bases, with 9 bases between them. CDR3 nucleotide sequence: TGTGCCAGCAGCTTAGTGGTAGCGTCAGATACGCAGTATTTT. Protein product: CASSLVVASDTQYF.

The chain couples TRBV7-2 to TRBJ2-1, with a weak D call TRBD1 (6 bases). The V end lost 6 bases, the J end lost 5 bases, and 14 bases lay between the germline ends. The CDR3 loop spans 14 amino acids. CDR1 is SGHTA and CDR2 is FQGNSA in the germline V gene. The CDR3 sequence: CASRILGGHNEQFF. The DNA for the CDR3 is TGTGCCAGCAGGATCCTAGGGGGACACAATGAGCAGTTCTTC.